The present T cell receptor (beta chain) was sequenced within a study of T cells after posttransplantation cyclophosphamide. On the day of bone marrow donation, the related graft donor provided peripheral blood. Whole-study results and caveats: Blood and skin or GI T cell repertoires showed limited TRB overlap. TRB clonality was highly associated with recipient CMV seropositivity and reactivation. Donor-recipient repertoire similarity was low at 1-2 months, rising over year one.

The V and J ends lost 6 bases and 5 bases respectively, with 16 bases between them. The CDR3 is made up of 14 amino acids. Germline V lookup: CDR1 SEHNR, CDR2 FQNEAQ (reference sequence). Using immunoSEQ multiplex PCR, the repertoire was profiled, and TCRdb retains in-frame clones only, with some absent. The data hold 18,000 or so clones, with approximately 87% observed a single time. As regards this clone: Antigen unknown.

The chain combines TRBV7-9 with TRBJ1-1, with D possibly being TRBD1 (6 bases). The sequence was obtained from a young man in good health and a related stem cell transplant donor. Specimen: memory CD4+ T cells sorted from blood. The chain's CDR3 is CASSQRGGWTEAFF. The CDR3 DNA follows: TGTGCCAGCAGTCAAAGAGGGGGTTGGACTGAAGCTTTCTTT. The variable domain in full, with the rest retrieved from reference TRBV7-9 and TRBJ1-1, is DTGVSQNPRHKITKRGQNVTFRCDPISEHNRLYWYRQTLGQGPEFLTYFQNEAQLEKSRLLSDRFSAERPKGSFSTLEIQRTEQGDSAMYLCASSQRGGWTEAFFGQGTRLTVV.